This is a list of T cell receptor beta chains from one sample in a study of cytomegalovirus exposure and HLA in healthy donors. Produced via immunoSEQ multiplex PCR; TCRdb's table is partial and in-frame only. This sample has over 200,000 clones, with just under 70% found just once. Sequenced: PBMCs. The source is a man aged 35 to 55 in good health and CMV-seropositive. The CDR3 runs from the conserved cysteine through the conserved F or W. A D gene is named only where the DNA matches it firmly. Rows may omit the clone size; those that give it use once, few, many or a size class.

TRBJ1-1	TRBV11-2	NA	13	NA	CASSSQGGTEAFF	TGTGCCAGCAGCTCACAAGGCGGCACTGAAGCTTTCTTT
TRBJ1-6	TRBV13	NA	14	NA	CASSLGGPNSPLHF	TGTGCCAGCAGCTTGGGCGGGCCTAATTCACCCCTCCACTTT
TRBJ1-1	TRBV6-5	NA	11	NA	CASSFGKEGIF	TGTGCCAGCAGTTTCGGGAAGGAAGGAATCTTT
TRBJ2-2	TRBV4-1	once	17	TRBD2	CASSQVRASGGTGELFF	TGCGCCAGCAGCCAAGTAAGGGCTAGCGGGGGGACCGGGGAGCTGTTTTTT
TRBJ2-5	TRBV12-5	NA	13	TRBD2	CASARSGGETQYF	TGTGCTAGTGCCCGTAGCGGGGGAGAGACCCAGTACTTC
TRBJ2-5	TRBV7-2	NA	13	NA	CASRQGGVETQYF	TGTGCCAGCAGGCAGGGGGGTGTGGAGACCCAGTACTTC
TRBJ1-3	TRBV11-2	NA	15	TRBD1	CASSRDRPSGNTIYF	TGTGCCAGCAGCCGGGACAGGCCTTCAGGAAACACCATATATTTT
TRBJ2-1	TRBV4-3	NA	17	TRBD2	CASSQSVSSGGANEQFF	TGCGCCAGCAGCCAAAGTGTATCTAGCGGGGGGGCCAATGAGCAGTTCTTC
TRBJ2-1	TRBV28	few	13	NA	CASSLLAIDEQFF	TGTGCCAGCAGTTTACTAGCTATAGATGAGCAGTTCTTC
TRBJ2-1	TRBV7-8	NA	17	NA	CASSLPLLGASYNEQFF	TGTGCCAGCAGCTTACCACTCTTGGGGGCATCCTACAATGAGCAGTTCTTC
TRBJ1-1	TRBV25-1	NA	11	NA	CASSEYQEAFF	TGTGCCAGCAGTGAATACCAAGAAGCTTTCTTT
TRBJ1-1	TRBV5-1	NA	14	NA	CASSLGPGGWGAFF	TGCGCCAGCAGCTTGGGGCCGGGGGGCTGGGGAGCTTTCTTT
TRBJ2-3	TRBV4-2	NA	15	NA	CASSQSSSSTDTQYF	TGTGCCAGCAGCCAATCCTCTTCTAGCACAGATACGCAGTATTTT
TRBJ2-7	TRBV5-5	NA	14	TRBD1	CASSLLGTGDEQYF	TGTGCCAGCAGCCTCCTGGGGACAGGGGACGAGCAGTACTTC
TRBJ2-1	TRBV7-7	NA	13	NA	CASSLVGGGEQFF	TGTGCCAGCAGCTTAGTAGGGGGGGGTGAGCAGTTCTTC
TRBJ1-2	TRBV5-1	NA	12	NA	CASSLGRDGYTF	TGCGCCAGCAGCTTGGGGAGAGATGGCTACACCTTC
TRBJ2-1	TRBV15	NA	16	TRBD1	CATSRDRPRGNNEQFF	TGTGCCACCAGCAGAGATCGCCCCAGGGGGAACAATGAGCAGTTCTTC